The next 10 T cell receptor beta chains were all read from a single sample in a study of T cell responses to AZD1222 COVID-19 vaccine. TCRdb's table, derived via immunoSEQ multiplex PCR, lists solely in-frame clones and lacks some. In the table there are about 180,000 clones, around 90% of which are singletons. The specimen was peripheral blood, collected on day 0 of AZD1222 vaccination. These receptors were taken from an adult in good health.

The count of this clone is one. The chain employs TRBV18 and TRBJ1-1; D remains ambiguous. V was cut by 3 bases and J by 5 bases, with 22 bases left in between. This CDR3 has 17 residues. CDR1 is KGHSH, CDR2 LQKENI, per germline. The CDR3 DNA reads as TGTGCCAGCTCACCGAGAGGGCAGGTCGAGGCGGGGACTGAAGCTTTCTTT. It specifies CASSPRGQVEAGTEAFF.

The chain combines TRBV5-1 with TRBJ2-5; D might be TRBD1 (5 bases). V shed 1 base and J shed 2 bases, with 12 bases lying between them. The CDR3 is 15 amino acids. CDR1 is SGHRS and CDR2 is YFSETQ in the germline V gene. The CDR3, as DNA: TGCGCCAGCAGCTTGATCAGGGAACGGCAAGAGACCCAGTACTTC. Its translation is CASSLIRERQETQYF.

This sequence joins TRBV9 and TRBJ2-6; TRBD1 is a possible D gene (5 bases). This CDR3 spans 18 amino acids. V shed 0 bases and J shed 0 bases, with 13 bases lying between them. Germline CDR1 is SGDLS and CDR2 is YYNGEE. Written as DNA, the CDR3 is TGTGCCAGCAGCGTAGGTCCAGGGCAGAGCTCTGGGGCCAACGTCCTGACTTTC. Translation: CASSVGPGQSSGANVLTF.

This rearrangement joins TRBV28 to TRBJ1-2; 7 bases line up with TRBD1. CDR1 and CDR2 from the germline V gene are MDHEN and SYDVKM. The CDR3 consists of 16 residues. After removal of 7 bases from V and 4 bases from J, the junction contained 15 bases not matched to a gene. The DNA of the CDR3 is TGTGCCAGCAACGAACGCGGCAGCAGGGGGGGCTATGGCTACACCTTC. This encodes CASNERGSRGGYGYTF.

This sequence joins TRBV4-2 and TRBJ2-3; D not resolved. CDR1 is LGHNA, CDR2 YNFKEQ, per germline. The CDR3 loop spans 17 amino acids. V was cut by 1 base and J by 0 bases, with 14 bases left in between. The CDR3 bases are TGTGCCAGCAGCCAAGGGGTCGCTTCCCAGAGCACAGATACGCAGTATTTT. As protein: CASSQGVASQSTDTQYF.

The chain recombines TRBV7-2 with TRBJ2-1, with TRBD2 matching over 7 bases. The CDR3 covers 17 residues. CDR1 is SGHTA, CDR2 FQGNSA, per germline. V lost 8 bases and J lost 5; bases outside the gene matches: 18. In DNA form, the CDR3 reads TGTGCCAGCGCCGAGGGTTCAAGCGGGATCAGGAACAATGAGCAGTTCTTC. Residues: CASAEGSSGIRNNEQFF.

This sequence joins TRBV6-8 and TRBJ2-2, with a possible D match to TRBD1 (6 bases). This CDR3 has 14 amino acids. Per the germline V gene, CDR1 is MNHGY and CDR2 is SAAAGT. Trimming took off 10 bases at V and 2 bases at J, with 14 bases between the two ends. In DNA, the CDR3 is TGTGCCACGAGCCTGGACAGTAACACCGGGGAGCTGTTTTTT. The encoded protein is CATSLDSNTGELFF.

The chain recombines TRBV6-6 with TRBJ1-1, with D possibly TRBD1 on 5 matching bases. Trimming shortened V by 6 bases and J by 5 bases, and 13 bases separated the two germline ends. Germline V gene sequence: CDR1 MNHNY, CDR2 SVGAGI (reference sequence). There are 13 residues in the CDR3. The CDR3 loop is CASSRQGRTEAFF. The CDR3 DNA sequence: TGTGCCAGCAGCCGTCAGGGAAGGACTGAAGCTTTCTTT.

As DNA, the CDR3 is TGCGCCAGCAGTGCAAAACCCACGCCCCAGCATTTT. The encoded protein is CASSAKPTPQHF. The chain carries TRBV10-1 and TRBJ1-5; no clear D gene. Germline V gene data show CDR1 as WNHNN and CDR2 as SYGVQD (reference sequence). V lost 4 bases and J lost 9, with 10 bases in between. CDR3 length: 12 residues.

The rearrangement links TRBV19 to TRBJ2-3, with D perhaps matching TRBD2 (5 bases). Per the germline V gene, CDR1 is LNHDA and CDR2 is SQIVND (reference sequence). Trimming shortened V by 3 bases and J by 0 bases, and 7 bases separated the two germline ends. The CDR3 extends over 14 amino acids. CDR3 nucleotides: TGTGCCAGTAGTATCACTAGGAGCACAGATACGCAGTATTTT. It encodes CASSITRSTDTQYF.